This TCR beta chain was sequenced for a study of tumor-infiltrating lymphocytes in primary liver carcinoma (TCRdb year 2017). In the study overall: Hepatocellular carcinoma (four) or combined HCC and intrahepatic cholangiocarcinoma (one) was present in the five patients, who were three men and two women aged 30 to 69 years. The five patients had tumors staged T1-T3 N0M0, with maximum diameters ranging from about 4.2 to 10 cm. Each sample produced roughly 3.5 to 7.13 million productive TCRbeta reads, and read depth showed no significant difference between tissue types. Across five regions of each liver tumor, along with adjacent normal tissue and blood, the study brought together TCRbeta repertoire sequencing, expression microarrays and whole-exome sequencing. A total of approximately 35 specimens from 5 patients, comprising around 25 tumor regions, 5 adjacent noncancerous liver tissues and 5 peripheral blood samples, were covered by TCRbeta repertoire sequencing. The 20 to 30 tumor region samples were profiled with Agilent mRNA microarrays so that TCRbeta repertoire diversity could be related to the local molecular phenotype. Reproducibility between technical replicate repertoires was high, with correlation coefficients above 0.98 and mean shared-clone rates approximately 0.91. Overall study outcomes, separate from this receptor: Repertoire overlap was higher between tumor regions (mean roughly 36%) than tumor-adjacent (approximately 17%) or tumor-blood (14%) pairs, consistent with antigen-driven expansion. Because sequencing covered only the TCR beta chain and unpaired alpha chains were not captured, true repertoire diversity is likely underestimated. The top 250 clones made up a significantly larger repertoire fraction in tumors than in blood (p = 0.039). The study included only a handful of patients, and the authors note findings should be validated in a larger study. Only roughly 8-25% of top clones appeared in all five regions of a tumor, which suggests that tumor-infiltrating T cells are spatially heterogeneous. Because the samples were bulk and unsorted, CD4+ and CD8+ T cell repertoires could not be compared.

Without any cell sorting, total RNA and DNA were co-extracted from approximately 20-30 mg of bulk tissue using the AllPrep DNA/RNA mini kit. Between late 2015 and early 2016, a handful of patients in China with histopathologically diagnosed primary liver carcinoma had surgical resection. Chronic HBV infection was present in the patients, and the patients were treatment-naive at sampling. Five spatially separated regions were sampled per tumor: superior, inferior, left-lateral and right-lateral poles, plus the tumor centre. Histological examination found more than 75% viable tumor cells in every tumor sample. Pieces of fresh tumor and adjacent tissue were cut in half, with one half kept in RNAlater at -80 degrees C and the other half sent for histology. In the case of this clonotype: What this receptor recognizes is not known. This is likely a read error, given that the CDR3 carries no conserved phenylalanine or tryptophan at its end. Because the CDR3's place on the DNA is in doubt, the DNA is left out and the CDR3 is given as listed by TCRdb.

Starting from approximately 500 ng total RNA, TCRbeta-specific cDNA was produced by reverse transcription with a constant-region primer and ProtoScript II reverse transcriptase. The TCRbeta libraries were prepared through three rounds of nested multiplex PCR following a slightly modified ARM-PCR procedure. Each of the first two PCR rounds ran for around 10 cycles using multiplex TRBV1-TRBV30 forward primers together with a Cbeta reverse primer. Sample barcodes and Illumina adapters were added in a final 25-cycle PCR with Deep VentR polymerase. Before sequencing, amplicons of 200-500 bp were purified from gel using a QIAquick gel extraction kit. TCRbeta amplicons were sequenced on an Illumina HiSeq 2500 with 250-bp paired-end reads. Concerning the study's data processing: Reads were quality-trimmed with Trimmomatic v0.33, and paired reads were merged with FLASH v1.2.11 to recover full CDR3 sequences. MiGEC v1.2.1b assigned V, D and J germline segments to the rearranged TCRbeta sequences. Clonotype statistics and Shannon-Wiener diversity indices were calculated with VDJtools v1.0.0. To cut down on sampling bias, every analysis after diversity analysis relied on just the 250 most abundant clonotypes from each sample. TCRdb redid the processing of the public reads, applying fastp at Q25 and MiXCR, and retained in-frame beta chains. When rows share a CDR3 protein, they turn into one entry using the most common DNA and genes. The V and J calls come from TCRdb's annotation, not from the publication. The sample includes 80,000 or so distinct CDR3 sequences, with 65% to 75% observed a single time. Roughly 13% of the sample comes from the top ten.

Via the germline V gene, CDR1 is ENHRY and CDR2 SYGVKD. The CDR3 has 12 amino acids, counting both end residues. The clonotype comes from a woman aged 60-75 years with primary liver carcinoma and hepatitis B virus infection. The sample taken for sequencing was liver tumor tissue from sampling region 4. What this sample's cell subset or site label stands for: tumor region T4, right-lateral pole. Rearrangement joined TRBV10-3 to TRBJ1-1; the table gives TRBD1 as D, unverified against the DNA. The CDR3 protein is CAISEWGAEAFI.